A selection of T cell receptor beta chains follows, all from one sample in a study of blood T cells in healthy people across ages. TCRdb re-called the 5' RACE reads through MiXCR, storing one row per CDR3 protein. The sample contains around 800,000 distinct CDR3 sequences, about 53% of which appear only once. Sequenced material: blood. The source is a man aged 80 or over in good health. CDR3s leave out the opening cysteine and the closing phenylalanine or tryptophan. Clone size, where shown, is once, few, many, or a class for clones that have expanded.

j_call v_call clone_size cdr3_aa
TRBJ2-3 TRBV20-1 few SARSPERLTDTQY
- TRBV18 - ASSPDITSLYEQY
TRBJ2-7 TRBV4-2 few ASRKEGGSGGHYEQY
TRBJ1-3 TRBV29-1 - SVAGTAGNTIY
TRBJ2-5 TRBV24-1 once ATSDYRDHQETQY
TRBJ2-7 TRBV29-1 - SVVLPLATLLYEQY
TRBJ2-1 TRBV2 - ASRAGTSGREGEQF
TRBJ2-7 TRBV29-1 few SAGQGSTYEQY
TRBJ2-2 TRBV2 - ATAGTESDGELF
TRBJ2-7 TRBV10-3 - AISEGLAGYEQY
TRBJ2-7 TRBV9 - ASSADEGGKDEQY
TRBJ2-7 TRBV10-3 - AISESAGRPYEQY
TRBJ2-7 TRBV20-1 - SARAGQGGHEQY
TRBJ2-1 TRBV24-1 few ATSDPPGESFNEQF
TRBJ2-1 TRBV5-1 - ASSLSSGALNEQF
TRBJ2-7 TRBV27 - ASSFKLDASSYERY
TRBJ1-1 TRBV20-1 - SAAVRLGSTEAF
TRBJ2-1 TRBV25-1 few ASSAGDRGAYNEQF
TRBJ2-7 TRBV7-9 - ASSLPGRNEQY
TRBJ2-3 TRBV6-6 - ASSYSDRVWDTQY
- TRBV6-6 - ASSYSRLRSEQY
TRBJ2-3 TRBV6-5 - ASSSETGTDTQY
TRBJ2-7 TRBV20-1 - SALAGGPSYEQY
TRBJ2-7 TRBV20-1 few SARDRAGGPGEQY
TRBJ2-7 TRBV12-5 - ASGLAVGLADNEQY
TRBJ1-4 TRBV6-1 few ASRTGTGGGIANEKLF
TRBJ2-1 TRBV28 - ASSVEREHDEQF
TRBJ2-4 TRBV12-3/TRBV12-4 - ASSAPGMSIQY
TRBJ2-4 TRBV20-1 - SARDPRRGAKNIQY
TRBJ2-1 TRBV2 - ASHSPGYNDEQF
TRBJ2-6 TRBV28 - ASSPWGQERANVLT
TRBJ2-7 TRBV3-1 few ASSHPGWPSYEQY
TRBJ2-6 TRBV29-1 few SVDRAQGANEGANVLT
TRBJ1-1 TRBV29-1 few SVLLPTGKEAF